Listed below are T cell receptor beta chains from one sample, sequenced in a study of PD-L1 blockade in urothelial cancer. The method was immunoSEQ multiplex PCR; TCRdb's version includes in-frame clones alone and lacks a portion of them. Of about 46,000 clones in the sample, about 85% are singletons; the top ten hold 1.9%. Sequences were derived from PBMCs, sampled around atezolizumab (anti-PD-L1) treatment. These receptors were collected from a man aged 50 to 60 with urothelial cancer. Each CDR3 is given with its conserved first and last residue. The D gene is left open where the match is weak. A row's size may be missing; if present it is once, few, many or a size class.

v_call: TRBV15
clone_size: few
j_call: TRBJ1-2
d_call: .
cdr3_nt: TGTGCCACCAGCAGCAGACAGGTGTTAGGCGGCTACACCTTC
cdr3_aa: CATSSRQVLGGYTF

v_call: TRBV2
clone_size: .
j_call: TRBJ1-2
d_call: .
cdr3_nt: TGTGCCAGCAGGAATTGGGGGCGACATGGCTACACCTTC
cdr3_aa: CASRNWGRHGYTF

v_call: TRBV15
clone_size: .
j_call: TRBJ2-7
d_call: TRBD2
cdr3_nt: TGTGCCACCAGCAGAGATATGACTAGCATGTCCCCCGAGCAGTACTTC
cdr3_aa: CATSRDMTSMSPEQYF

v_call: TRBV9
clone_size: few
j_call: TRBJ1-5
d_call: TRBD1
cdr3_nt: TGTGCCAGTAACAGGGGGCCCAATCAGCCCCAGCATTTT
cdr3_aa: CASNRGPNQPQHF

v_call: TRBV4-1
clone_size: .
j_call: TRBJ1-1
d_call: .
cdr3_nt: TGCGCCAGCAGCCAAGATCGAGGGCCAGCTTTCTTT
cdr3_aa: CASSQDRGPAFF

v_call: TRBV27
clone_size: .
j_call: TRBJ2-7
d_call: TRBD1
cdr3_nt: TGTGCCAGCAGCCCTGGACAGGGGGAGTACTTC
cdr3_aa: CASSPGQGEYF

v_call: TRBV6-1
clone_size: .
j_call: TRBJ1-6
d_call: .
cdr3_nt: TGTGCCAGCAGTGAAAGTGGAAAAGGGGCTTGGTCACCCCTCCACTTT
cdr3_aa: CASSESGKGAWSPLHF

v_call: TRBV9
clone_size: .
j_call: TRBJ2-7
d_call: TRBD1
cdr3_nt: TGTGCCAGCGGGACAGGGGGCCACGAGCAGTACTTC
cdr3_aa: CASGTGGHEQYF

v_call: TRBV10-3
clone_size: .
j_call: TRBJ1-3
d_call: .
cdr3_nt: TGTGCCATCAGTGAGGCGGCTGGAAACACCATATATTTT
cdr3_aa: CAISEAAGNTIYF

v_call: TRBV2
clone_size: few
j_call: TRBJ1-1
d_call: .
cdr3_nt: TGTGCCAGCAGGATGCCAGGGGTGAACACTGAAGCTTTCTTT
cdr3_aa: CASRMPGVNTEAFF

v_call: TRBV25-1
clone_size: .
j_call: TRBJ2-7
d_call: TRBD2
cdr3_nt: TGTGCCAGCAGTCGGACTAGCGGAACCTACGAGCAGTACTTC
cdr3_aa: CASSRTSGTYEQYF

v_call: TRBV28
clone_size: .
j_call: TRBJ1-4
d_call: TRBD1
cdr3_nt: TGTGCCAGCAGTTTTATAGGGGACAGTAATGAAAAACTGTTTTTT
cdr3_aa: CASSFIGDSNEKLFF

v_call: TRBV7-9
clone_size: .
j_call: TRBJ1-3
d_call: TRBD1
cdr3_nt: TGTGCCAGCAGCCTCCCTCCGGGACAGGGCTCTGGAAACACCATATATTTT
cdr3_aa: CASSLPPGQGSGNTIYF

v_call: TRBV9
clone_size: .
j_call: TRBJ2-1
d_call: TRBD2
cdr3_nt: TGTGCCAGCAGCGTAGCTACTGGGGGACTAGCGGGAGGACGTGAGCAGTTCTTC
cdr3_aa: CASSVATGGLAGGREQFF

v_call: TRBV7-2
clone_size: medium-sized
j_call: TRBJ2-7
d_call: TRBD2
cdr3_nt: TGTGCCAGCAGCTCTAGACAGCGGGGGGTCTCCTACGAGCAGTACTTC
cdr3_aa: CASSSRQRGVSYEQYF

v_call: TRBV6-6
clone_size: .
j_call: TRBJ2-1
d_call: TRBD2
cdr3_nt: TGTGCCAGCAGTTACCCGGGACTAGCGTTTGTCGATGAGCAGTTCTTC
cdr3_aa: CASSYPGLAFVDEQFF

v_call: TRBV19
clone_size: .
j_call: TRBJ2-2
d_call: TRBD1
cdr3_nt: TGTGCCAGTAGTCCGGGACAGGCGGTGACCGGGGAGCTGTTTTTT
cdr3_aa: CASSPGQAVTGELFF

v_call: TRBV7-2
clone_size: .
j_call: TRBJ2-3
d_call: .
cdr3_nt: TGTGCCAGCAGCCCACCGAGCCTAAGCACAGATACGCAGTATTTT
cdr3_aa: CASSPPSLSTDTQYF

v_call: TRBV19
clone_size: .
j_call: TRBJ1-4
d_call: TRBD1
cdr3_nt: TGTGCCAGTAGTAACAGGGGTACTAATGAAAAACTGTTTTTT
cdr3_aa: CASSNRGTNEKLFF

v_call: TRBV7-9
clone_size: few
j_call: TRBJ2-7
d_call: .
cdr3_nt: TGTGCCAGCGGGGGGGCCTCTCCCTCTAAGGAGCAGTACTTC
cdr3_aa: CASGGASPSKEQYF

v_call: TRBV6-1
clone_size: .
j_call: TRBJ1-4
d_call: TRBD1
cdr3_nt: TGTGCCAGCAGTGGTACAGGGGGCCGGATACTTGCAACTAATGAAAAACTGTTTTTT
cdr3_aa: CASSGTGGRILATNEKLFF

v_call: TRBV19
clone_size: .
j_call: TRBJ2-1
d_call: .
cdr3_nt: TGTGCAACCGAGGTGCGAAACAATGAGCAGTTCTTC
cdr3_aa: CATEVRNNEQFF

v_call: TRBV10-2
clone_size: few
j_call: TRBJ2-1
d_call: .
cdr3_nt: TGCGCCAGCGTTGGGGGGGCATCCTACAATGAGCAGTTCTTC
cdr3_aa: CASVGGASYNEQFF

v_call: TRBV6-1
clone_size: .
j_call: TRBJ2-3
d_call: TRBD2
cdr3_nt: TGTGCCAGCAGTACGACTAGCGGAACAGATACGCAGTATTTT
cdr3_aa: CASSTTSGTDTQYF

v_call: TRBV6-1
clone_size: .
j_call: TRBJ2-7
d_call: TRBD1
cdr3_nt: TGTGCCAGCAGCCCCGGGACAGGGACGATGGGGGAGCAGTACTTC
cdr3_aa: CASSPGTGTMGEQYF

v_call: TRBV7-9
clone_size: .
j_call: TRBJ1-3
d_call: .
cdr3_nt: TGTGCCAGCAGCTACAGGACAACTGGAAACACCATATATTTT
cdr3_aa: CASSYRTTGNTIYF

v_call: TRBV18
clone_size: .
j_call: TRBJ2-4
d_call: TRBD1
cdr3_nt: TGTGCCAGCTCACCAGGGTTGGGACAGGGGGACAAAAACATTCAGTACTTC
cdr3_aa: CASSPGLGQGDKNIQYF

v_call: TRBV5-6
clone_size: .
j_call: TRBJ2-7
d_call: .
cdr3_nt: TGTGCCAGCAGCTCGCCGGGGGAGGACGAGCAGTACTTC
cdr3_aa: CASSSPGEDEQYF

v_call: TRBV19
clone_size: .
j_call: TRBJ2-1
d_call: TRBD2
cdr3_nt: TGTGCCAGTAGTATGCGTGGGGGGGACGATGAGCAGTTCTTC
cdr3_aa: CASSMRGGDDEQFF

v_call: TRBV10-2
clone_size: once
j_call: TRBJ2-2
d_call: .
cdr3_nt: TGCGCCAGCAGCGGTACAGGGATTAACACCGGGGAGCTGTTTTTT
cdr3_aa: CASSGTGINTGELFF

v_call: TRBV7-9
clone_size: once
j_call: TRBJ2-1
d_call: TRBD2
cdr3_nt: TGTGCCAGCAGCCTCGGGGGGGATGGCTACAATGAGCAGTTCTTC
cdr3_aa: CASSLGGDGYNEQFF

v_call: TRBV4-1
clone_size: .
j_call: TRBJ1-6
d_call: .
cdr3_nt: TGCGCCAGCAGGCAGAGTCCCGGCGGGGTGGGCTCACCCCTCCACTTT
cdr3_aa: CASRQSPGGVGSPLHF

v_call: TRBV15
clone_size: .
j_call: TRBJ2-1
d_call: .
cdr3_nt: TGTGCCACCAGCAGAGAGATATCCCCAGGCTACTCCTACAATGAGCAGTTCTTC
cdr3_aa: CATSREISPGYSYNEQFF

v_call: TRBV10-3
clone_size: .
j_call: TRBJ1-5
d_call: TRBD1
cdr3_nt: TGTGCCATCAGTGAGTACCAGGGGGAAAATCAGCCCCAGCATTTT
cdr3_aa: CAISEYQGENQPQHF

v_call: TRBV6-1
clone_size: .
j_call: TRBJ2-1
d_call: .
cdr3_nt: TGTGCCAGCAGGTCTCCTGGGTCAGGGAATGAGCAGTTCTTC
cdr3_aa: CASRSPGSGNEQFF

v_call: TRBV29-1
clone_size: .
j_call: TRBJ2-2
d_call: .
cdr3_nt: TGCAGCGTTGACAATAGAGGACTTACCGGGGAGCTGTTTTTT
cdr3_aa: CSVDNRGLTGELFF

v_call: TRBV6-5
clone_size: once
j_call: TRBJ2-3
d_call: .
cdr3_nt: TGTGCCAGCAGTTACGACACATCAGGGGTAGATACGCAGTATTTT
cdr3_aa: CASSYDTSGVDTQYF

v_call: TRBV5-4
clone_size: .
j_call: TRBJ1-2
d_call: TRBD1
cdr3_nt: TGTGCCAGCAGACAGACAGGGGGCGATGGCTACACCTTC
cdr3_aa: CASRQTGGDGYTF

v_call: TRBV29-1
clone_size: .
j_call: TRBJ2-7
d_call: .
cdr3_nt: TGCAGCGTTGGAGGGCATAACCCGTCCTACGAGCAGTACTTC
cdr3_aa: CSVGGHNPSYEQYF

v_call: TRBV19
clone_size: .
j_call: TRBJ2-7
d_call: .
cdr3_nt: TGTGCCAGTAGCCTCGTCCCCTACGAGCAGTACTTC
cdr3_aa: CASSLVPYEQYF

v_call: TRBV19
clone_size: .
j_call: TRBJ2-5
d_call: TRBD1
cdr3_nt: TGTGCCAGTAGTATTGGGACAGGGCAGGAGACCCAGTACTTC
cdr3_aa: CASSIGTGQETQYF

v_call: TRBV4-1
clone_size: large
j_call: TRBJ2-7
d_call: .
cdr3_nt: TGCGCCAGCAGCCAAGATCAGGTTTTTAGTTACGAGCAGTACTTC
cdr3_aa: CASSQDQVFSYEQYF